Given below is one T cell receptor (beta chain) in context. This may be a read error: a much more frequent sequence differs by one nucleotide. As the template, RNA transcripts were used to amplify TCR beta CDR3 regions. First-round RT-PCR used HTBI primers; second-round multiplex PCR followed. TCRdb reprocessed the multiplex PCR reads via MiXCR and lists one record per CDR3 protein. The sample includes more than 1,000,000 distinct CDR3 sequences, less than 45% of them seen just once. The data belong to a study of Graves' ophthalmopathy and Graves' hyperthyroidism. Study-level background: Ophthalmopathy not arising within 18 months of follow-up defined hyperthyroidism as stable.

Eligible hyperthyroidism cases comprised new diagnoses of under 2 months' duration in individuals aged 18 to 65. Additional autoimmune diseases, uncontrolled infections, pregnancy or lactation disqualified patients. Germline V gene data show CDR1 as DFQATT and CDR2 as SNEGSKA (reference sequence). Trimming took off 5 bases at V and 5 bases at J, with 3 bases between the two ends. There are 10 residues in the CDR3. The V and J genes are TRBV20-1 and TRBJ1-4; D call uncertain. The sequenced sample consisted of peripheral blood or thyroid tissue (not recorded which). This receptor was obtained from an adult man with Graves' hyperthyroidism. CDR3 region: CSAYNEKLFF. Written as DNA, the CDR3 is TGCAGTGCTTACAATGAAAAACTGTTTTTT.